These 31 T cell receptor beta chains were sequenced from one sample in a study of vaccination effects on CD4 cells after COVID-19. Before any sequencing was done, the ViraFEST assay used viral peptide pools to expand antigen-specific CD4+ T cells. It was after approximately 11 days of culture that CD4+ T cells were isolated. None of the vaccinated had previously contracted SARS-CoV-2, and their nucleocapsid antibodies tested negative. No antigen is known for these receptors. TCRdb keeps only in-frame clones here, not all; method: immunoSEQ multiplex PCR. This sample has around 23,000 clones, with approximately 83% found just once. This specimen consisted of CD4+ T cells from PBMCs cultured with HCoV-NL63 spike peptides, obtained before COVID-19 vaccination. The origin of the receptors is a human donor who received a COVID-19 vaccine.

This clone has a single count. V gene TRBV5-4 combines with J gene TRBJ2-7; D perhaps matches TRBD1 (6 bases). Per the germline V gene, CDR1 is SGHNT and CDR2 is YYREEE (reference sequence). The V and J ends lost 4 bases and 6 bases respectively, with 14 bases between them. There are 13 residues in the CDR3. The CDR3 protein is CASSRDRQSEQYF. In nucleotides, the CDR3 is TGTGCCAGCAGCCGAGACAGGCAGTCCGAGCAGTACTTC. The variable domain in full, completed from reference TRBV5-4 and TRBJ2-7, reads ETGVTQSPTHLIKTRGQQVTLRCSSQSGHNTVSWYQQALGQGPQFIFQYYREEENGRGNFPPRFSGLQFPNYSSELNVNALELDDSALYLCASSRDRQSEQYFGPGTRLTVT.

In this sample, this clone turned up a few times. The chain recombines TRBV12-5 with TRBJ2-2; tentatively, D is TRBD1 or TRBD2 (5 bases each). CDR1 LGHNT and CDR2 FRNRAP come from the germline V gene. The CDR3 runs 16 residues. The V end lost 4 bases, the J end lost 6 bases, and 18 bases lay between the germline ends. The CDR3 region has the DNA TGTGCTAGTGGTTGGAACCTTCTGGTGGGGGCCGGGGAGCTGTTTTTT. Protein sequence: CASGWNLLVGAGELFF.

V usage is TRBV19 and J usage is TRBJ2-7; tentative D call: TRBD1 (5 bases). Germline CDR1 reads LNHDA; CDR2 reads SQIVND (reference sequence). V lost 6 bases and J 3 bases, leaving 12 bases between the germline ends. The length of the CDR3 is 13 residues. The CDR3 DNA reads TGTGCCAGTAGCCCGACAGACCTCTACGAGCAGTACTTC. This sequence encodes CASSPTDLYEQYF.

The rearrangement uses TRBV27 and TRBJ2-7; unclear D gene. CDR3 length equals 15 residues. Looked up from germline, CDR1 is MNHEY and CDR2 is SMNVEV (reference sequence). Between the trimmed V and J ends, which lost 5 bases and 3 bases, there was a span of 17 bases. The CDR3 loop reads CASSANNRISYEQYF. In nucleotides, the CDR3 is TGTGCCAGCAGTGCTAACAACAGAATCAGCTACGAGCAGTACTTC.

The V and J genes are TRBV19 and TRBJ1-5; the match to TRBD1 covers 7 bases. The junction had 7 bases not matched to a gene; V was cut back by 8 bases and J by 3 bases. Germline V lookup: CDR1 LNHDA, CDR2 SQIVND (reference sequence). The CDR3 has 14 residues. The CDR3 region is CASAGQTNNQPQHF. As DNA, the CDR3 is TGTGCCAGTGCGGGACAGACCAACAATCAGCCCCAGCATTTT.

This clone was seen a single time. This chain joins TRBV7-8 and TRBJ2-5, with D perhaps TRBD1 or TRBD2 (5 bases each). V dropped 4 bases and J dropped 5 bases, with 14 bases sitting between them. Germline V gives CDR1 SGHVS, CDR2 FQNEAQ. The CDR3 has 14 residues. The CDR3 loop reads CASSWRLGRETQYF. CDR3 nucleotide sequence: TGTGCCAGCAGCTGGAGATTGGGACGGGAGACCCAGTACTTC.

About this clone itself: The sample contains more than one DNA sequence encoding this CDR3. The chain uses TRBV5-4 and TRBJ1-2, with D possibly being TRBD1 (5 bases). Germline loops: CDR1 SGHNT, CDR2 YYREEE (reference sequence). The CDR3 runs 12 residues. V was shortened by 4 bases and J by 7 bases, with 11 bases between the two germline ends. CDR3 sequence reads: CASSKDRAGYTF. The CDR3 coding sequence is TGTGCCAGCAGCAAAGACAGAGCTGGCTACACCTTC. The full variable domain, completed using reference TRBV5-4 and TRBJ1-2, is ETGVTQSPTHLIKTRGQQVTLRCSSQSGHNTVSWYQQALGQGPQFIFQYYREEENGRGNFPPRFSGLQFPNYSSELNVNALELDDSALYLCASSKDRAGYTFGSGTRLTVV.

This sequence joins TRBV10-3 and TRBJ1-2; 9 positions agree with TRBD1. From germline, CDR1 is ENHRY and CDR2 SYGVKD. With 8 bases clipped from V and 8 bases from J, the junction kept 9 bases outside the gene matches. The CDR3 is made up of 13 amino acids. DNA for the CDR3: TGTGCCATCCATGCCCGGGACAGGGACGGCTACACCTTC. This encodes CAIHARDRDGYTF.

The chain links TRBV4-1 to TRBJ2-7, with 10 bases fitting TRBD1. Germline V gene lookup returns CDR1 MGHRA and CDR2 YSYEKL. The CDR3 contains 16 residues. With V trimmed by 1 base and J by 9 bases, 12 bases remained unmatched. The CDR3, as DNA: TGCGCCAGCAGCCAAGGAACGGTCGGACAGGGGGAGGTGCAGTACTTC. This sequence encodes CASSQGTVGQGEVQYF.

In this sample, this clone turned up a few times. The CDR3 reads CASSLDSTYEQYF. Written as DNA, the CDR3 is TGCGCCAGCAGCCTCGACAGCACCTACGAGCAGTACTTC. V gene TRBV5-1 combines with J gene TRBJ2-7; possible D gene TRBD1, 5 bases. CDR1 and CDR2 from the germline V gene are SGHRS and YFSETQ. The V and J ends lost 4 bases and 2 bases respectively, with 10 bases between them. The CDR3 sequence is 13 residues long.

This clone was seen more than once but under ten times. This chain uses TRBV11-3 with TRBJ2-1, with TRBD1 identical over 7 bases. CDR3 length: 16 residues. V lost 0 bases and J lost 8; bases outside the gene matches: 10. Germline values: CDR1 SGHNT, CDR2 YENEEA. The CDR3 protein is CASSLEVTGSGDEQFF. The CDR3 DNA sequence: TGTGCCAGCAGCTTAGAAGTGACAGGGAGCGGCGATGAGCAGTTCTTC. Together with reference TRBV11-3 and TRBJ2-1, the CDR3 gives the full variable domain: EAGVVQSPRYKIIEKKQPVAFWCNPISGHNTLYWYLQNLGQGPELLIRYENEEAVDDSQLPKDRFSAERLKGVDSTLKIQPAELGDSAVYLCASSLEVTGSGDEQFFGPGTRLTVL.

The J gene is TRBJ2-7, the V gene TRBV5-1, with 7 bases that match TRBD1. V shed 4 bases and J 2 bases; nucleotides not matched to a gene: 3. The CDR3 sequence is 13 residues long. Germline lookup yields CDR1 SGHRS and CDR2 YFSETQ. In nucleotides, the CDR3 is TGCGCCAGCAGCCCCACAGGGGCCTACGAGCAGTACTTC. Its translation is CASSPTGAYEQYF.

The J gene is TRBJ1-1, the V gene TRBV3-1 (or the pseudogene TRBV3-2); D unresolved. Looked up from germline, CDR1 is LGHDT and CDR2 is YNNKEL (reference sequence). This CDR3 region has 12 residues. V lost 3 bases, J lost 11 bases, and 13 bases lay in between. In DNA form, the CDR3 reads TGTGCCAGCAGCCAGTCTACTAGAGCGGCTTTCTTT. Translated, it gives CASSQSTRAAFF.

The chain is built from TRBV15 and TRBJ2-1; D gene ambiguous. Trimming took 0 bases from V and 4 from J, leaving 10 bases between them. Germline V lookup: CDR1 LNHNV, CDR2 YYDKDF (reference sequence). The CDR3 spans 15 residues. Here the CDR3 DNA reads TGTGCCACCAGCAGAGAAATGGATAGATACAATGAGCAGTTCTTC. This translates into CATSREMDRYNEQFF.

The chain is built from TRBV10-1 and TRBJ1-6; 7 nucleotides match TRBD1. Germline V gene lookup returns CDR1 WNHNN and CDR2 SYGVQD (reference sequence). This CDR3 has 14 residues. J lost 11 bases, V lost 3 bases, and 7 bases had no gene match. The CDR3 sequence: CASSDGQEVAPLHF. As DNA, the CDR3 is TGCGCCAGCAGTGACGGACAGGAGGTCGCACCCCTCCACTTT.

This chain uses TRBV10-3 with TRBJ1-5; no firm D call. This CDR3 region has 14 residues. Trimming took 4 bases from V and 2 from J, leaving 9 bases between them. The germline V gene has CDR1 ENHRY and CDR2 SYGVKD. For the CDR3, the DNA is TGTGCCATCAGTGGTATGAGGGGCAATCAGCCCCAGCATTTT. It specifies CAISGMRGNQPQHF.

The chain recombines TRBV10-3 with TRBJ2-3, with TRBD2 matching 7 bases. J gave up 6 bases and V 0 bases, and 3 bases lay outside the gene matches. Per germline, CDR1 ENHRY and CDR2 SYGVKD. CDR3 size: 14 residues. The chain's CDR3 is CAISESGGSDTQYF. CDR3 DNA: TGTGCCATCAGTGAGTCGGGAGGGTCGGATACGCAGTATTTT.

This clone was counted only a few times. This chain uses TRBV27 with TRBJ1-5; D is perhaps TRBD1 (6 bases). Germline values: CDR1 MNHEY, CDR2 SMNVEV (reference sequence). The CDR3 is 15 amino acids. The germline V and J ends were trimmed by 4 bases and 0 bases, with 10 bases remaining between them. CDR3 protein: CASSSGQTSNQPQHF. CDR3 nucleotide sequence: TGTGCCAGCAGTTCAGGACAGACTAGCAATCAGCCCCAGCATTTT.

The chain couples TRBV6-1 to TRBJ1-6; possible D gene TRBD1, 6 bases. Trimming cost V 3 bases and J 10 bases, with 16 bases left between them. CDR1 and CDR2 (germline): MNHNS, SASEGT. The CDR3 is made up of 15 amino acids. The CDR3 spells CASSDQTGIGSPLHF. DNA for the CDR3: TGTGCCAGCAGTGACCAAACAGGGATAGGCTCACCCCTCCACTTT.

This clone has only a few counts. One end of the junction varies from germline; a read error may be responsible. The genes are TRBV2 and TRBJ2-1; 9 bases map to TRBD2. This CDR3 is 15 amino acids long. Germline V gene sequence: CDR1 SNHLY, CDR2 FYNNEI. DNA of the CDR3: TGTGCCAGCAGCGAAGCGGGAGGATCCTACAATGAGCAGTTCTTC. Its translation: CASSEAGGSYNEQFF.

The V gene is TRBV6-4, the J gene TRBJ2-6, with a possible D match to TRBD2 (5 bases). CDR1 is MRHNA and CDR2 is SNTAGT in the germline V gene. V dropped 0 bases and J dropped 2 bases, with 5 bases sitting between them. This CDR3 is 15 amino acids long. Written as DNA, the CDR3 is TGTGCCAGCAGTGACTCAGCGGCTGGGGCCAACGTCCTGACTTTC. Encoded protein: CASSDSAAGANVLTF.

The chain couples TRBV4-1 to TRBJ2-5, with 7 bases aligning to TRBD1. Germline V gene sequence: CDR1 MGHRA, CDR2 YSYEKL. The CDR3 is made up of 16 amino acids. V gave up 4 bases and J gave up 4 bases; unmatched junction bases: 12. In DNA form, the CDR3 reads TGCGCCAGCAGCCGTACACCACAGGGGATACGAGAGACCCAGTACTTC. This translates into CASSRTPQGIRETQYF.

The chain combines TRBV19 with TRBJ1-4; 7 positions agree with TRBD1. Losses at the gene ends were 7 bases for V and 10 bases for J; bases not matched to a gene: 12. The length of the CDR3 is 14 residues. Germline V CDR1 and CDR2: LNHDA, SQIVND (reference sequence). CDR3 nucleotides: TGTGCCAGTATCAGGGGGGACACCGGGGGAAAACTGTTTTTT. As protein: CASIRGDTGGKLFF. Variable domain in full (rest from reference TRBV19 and TRBJ1-4): DGGITQSPKYLFRKEGQNVTLSCEQNLNHDAMYWYRQDPGQGLRLIYYSQIVNDFQKGDIAEGYSVSREKKESFPLTVTSAQKNPTAFYLCASIRGDTGGKLFFGSGTQLSVL.

About this clone itself: One end of the junction does not line up with germline, which may come from a read error. Additional DNA sequences in this sample encode the identical CDR3. The chain is built from TRBV3-1 (or the pseudogene TRBV3-2) and TRBJ2-2; tentatively, D is TRBD2 (5 bases). This CDR3 has 11 amino acids. In germline, CDR1 is LGHDT, CDR2 YNNKEL (reference sequence). The CDR3 region is CASSQTGELFF. The CDR3 nucleotides are TGTGCCAGCAGCCAAACCGGGGAACTGTTTTTT.

The chain joins TRBV5-6 to TRBJ2-5; maybe TRBD1 (6 bases). CDR3 size: 13 residues. Trimming removed 2 bases at V and 2 bases at J, with 7 bases between. Per germline, CDR1 SGHDT and CDR2 YYEEEE. Here the CDR3 reads CASSFQGQETQYF. The CDR3 DNA follows: TGTGCCAGCAGCTTTCAGGGGCAAGAGACCCAGTACTTC. The full variable domain, in which reference TRBV5-6 and TRBJ2-5 provide the parts outside the CDR3, is DAGVTQSPTHLIKTRGQQVTLRCSPKSGHDTVSWYQQALGQGPQFIFQYYEEEERQRGNFPDRFSGHQFPNYSSELNVNALLLGDSALYLCASSFQGQETQYFGPGTRLLVL.

This chain connects TRBV11-3 to TRBJ2-3; D perhaps matches TRBD2 (5 bases). With 1 base removed from V and 15 bases from J, the gap between germline ends came to 8 bases. CDR1 SGHNT and CDR2 YENEEA come from the germline V gene. The CDR3 has 10 amino acids. CDR3 sequence: CASSLGRGYF. The CDR3, as DNA: TGTGCCAGCAGCTTAGGACGGGGTTATTTT.

This rearrangement joins TRBV7-6 to TRBJ1-2; D perhaps matches TRBD1 (6 bases). Trimming removed 3 bases from V and 5 bases from J, with 19 bases in between. The CDR3 has 16 residues. CDR1 and CDR2 from the germline V gene are SGHVS and FNYEAQ. The CDR3 here is CASSLGLGGPGYGYTF. The CDR3 bases are TGTGCCAGCAGCTTGGGGCTCGGGGGCCCTGGGTATGGCTACACCTTC.

The CDR3 DNA reads TGTGCCAGCAGTGAAGGGACAGAATATCAGCCCCAGCATTTT. This gives the protein CASSEGTEYQPQHF. The gene calls are TRBV2 and TRBJ1-5, with D possibly being TRBD1 (6 bases). The CDR3 has 14 amino acids. Per the germline V gene, CDR1 is SNHLY and CDR2 is FYNNEI. Deletions cut 1 base from V and 5 bases from J, with 9 bases between.

The chain joins TRBV27 to TRBJ1-5; D remains ambiguous. The CDR3 is 14 residues long. Looked up from germline, CDR1 is MNHEY and CDR2 is SMNVEV (reference sequence). V lost 3 bases, J lost 1 base, and 7 bases lay in between. DNA for the CDR3: TGTGCCAGCAGTTTGTTGGACAGCAATCAGCCCCAGCATTTT. Its protein product is CASSLLDSNQPQHF.

The rearrangement joins TRBV5-1 to TRBJ2-3; D is possibly TRBD2 (6 bases). This CDR3 is built from 14 residues. The germline V gene encodes CDR1 SGHRS and CDR2 YFSETQ. Trimming stripped 5 bases from V and 2 bases from J, with 12 bases between. CDR3 bases: TGCGCCAGCAGGGCGGGAATCAACACAGATACGCAGTATTTT. Translated: CASRAGINTDTQYF.

The rearrangement uses TRBV7-9 and TRBJ2-7; D remains unclear. Looked up from germline, CDR1 is SEHNR and CDR2 is FQNEAQ (reference sequence). CDR3 length: 13 residues. Trimming removed 1 base from V and 3 bases from J, with 7 bases in between. CDR3 DNA: TGTGCCAGCAGCTTAGGGGCGGACTACGAGCAGTACTTC. Translation: CASSLGADYEQYF.